This record covers a single T cell receptor beta chain. This sample is drawn from a study of CD8 T cells in Susac syndrome. Trimming took 3 bases from V and 4 from J, leaving 14 bases between them. Per the germline V gene, CDR1 is KGHSH and CDR2 is LQKENI. The CDR3 runs to 15 residues. TEMRA cells were FACS-enriched, with CD8+ and CD4+ T cells isolated negatively. With random hexamers, roughly 0.5 to 1 ug RNA was reverse transcribed. TCRdb fed the immunoSEQ multiplex PCR reads into MiXCR, producing one record per CDR3 protein. The data hold approximately 71,000 distinct CDR3 sequences, with 96% observed a single time.

The sequence was collected from a human donor with multiple sclerosis. The sample comprised CD4+ T cells from PBMCs. The chain couples TRBV18 to TRBJ2-3; D possibly corresponds to TRBD2 (7 bases). Here the CDR3 DNA reads TGTGCCAGCTCACCCAACCGGGGGGCCCCAGATACGCAGTATTTT. Its protein is CASSPNRGAPDTQYF.